The 23 T cell receptor beta chains given below trace back to one sample, sequenced in a study of radiation and T cells in renal cell carcinoma. The assay was immunoSEQ multiplex PCR, and TCRdb's table has in-frame clones only and misses some. The sample has about 130,000 clones, about 81% seen once. The time point denotes: blood 2 weeks post-SBRT. Sample treatment: 15 Gy SBRT to primary tumor, nephrectomy 4 weeks later. The sample was blood, taken from a patient whose treatment included radiotherapy and nephrectomy. The source is a woman aged 55-69 years with renal cell carcinoma.

This clone was seen only a few times. The V and J genes are TRBV18 and TRBJ1-2, with unresolved D. The CDR3 spans 13 residues. Trimming shortened V by 3 bases and J by 8 bases, and 13 bases separated the two germline ends. Germline CDR1 and CDR2: KGHSH and LQKENI. CDR3 coding DNA: TGTGCCAGCTCACCGTCGCAGGTGGTCGGCTACACCTTC. It is translated as CASSPSQVVGYTF.

This clone was observed once. The V and J genes are TRBV7-9 and TRBJ1-1, with 7 bases fitting TRBD1. Germline V gene data show CDR1 as SEHNR and CDR2 as FQNEAQ (reference sequence). Trimming cost V 3 bases and J 2 bases; bases outside gene matches: 12. This CDR3 comprises 17 residues. The CDR3 bases are TGTGCCAGCAGCTTCTACGGACCAGGGGGTCTCAACACTGAAGCTTTCTTT. Its translation is CASSFYGPGGLNTEAFF.

The chain links TRBV5-1 to TRBJ1-2; the D gene is possibly TRBD1 (5 bases). Trimming cost V 2 bases and J 7 bases, with 9 bases left between them. The germline V gene encodes CDR1 SGHRS and CDR2 YFSETQ. The CDR3 runs 12 residues. In nucleotides, the CDR3 is TGCGCCAGCAGCTTTGAAGGGGTTGGCTACACCTTC. It is translated as CASSFEGVGYTF.

The chain carries TRBV2 and TRBJ1-3; D remains unclear. Germline-derived CDR1 and CDR2 are SNHLY and FYNNEI. The CDR3 length is 14 residues. The V gene lost 8 bases and the J gene lost 1 base, with 12 bases spanning the gap. CDR3 nucleotides: TGTGCCAGCGCCTTTGTAGGGTCTGGAAACACCATATATTTT. Its protein is CASAFVGSGNTIYF.

V and J are TRBV7-9 and TRBJ2-3; D remains unclear. V was clipped by 5 bases and J by 0 bases, with 6 bases between them. The CDR3 loop spans 13 amino acids. Germline V gene sequence: CDR1 SEHNR, CDR2 FQNEAQ (reference sequence). CDR3 in amino acids: CASSPASTDTQYF. For the CDR3, the DNA is TGTGCCAGCAGCCCCGCCAGCACAGATACGCAGTATTTT.

This chain connects TRBV7-3 to TRBJ2-2; 7 bases match TRBD1. The trim removed 5 bases at V and 7 bases at J, leaving 7 bases unmatched. The V gene's germline CDR1 is SGHTA and CDR2 FQGTGA. This CDR3 comprises 14 residues. The CDR3 region has the DNA TGTGCCAGCAGCGCCAAAGGGGGCCACGGGGAGCTGTTTTTT. Amino acid sequence: CASSAKGGHGELFF.

The chain joins TRBV27 to TRBJ2-1, with D tentatively TRBD2 (5 bases). The V and J ends lost 7 bases and 7 bases respectively, with 11 bases between them. Per germline, CDR1 MNHEY and CDR2 SMNVEV (reference sequence). The length of the CDR3 is 12 residues. The CDR3 nucleotides read TGTGCCAGCATGGTGGGAGTTAATGAGCAGTTCTTC. It translates to CASMVGVNEQFF.

The chain uses TRBV28 and TRBJ1-2; possible D gene TRBD1, 5 bases. The CDR3 loop spans 14 amino acids. In germline, CDR1 is MDHEN, CDR2 SYDVKM. Between the trimmed V and J ends, which lost 2 bases and 8 bases, there was a span of 15 bases. The CDR3 nucleotides read TGTGCCAGCAGTTTACGGGGGGAGGAAGAAGGCTACACCTTC. Amino acids: CASSLRGEEEGYTF.

The chain links TRBV7-2 to TRBJ2-7; tentatively, D is TRBD1 or TRBD2 (5 bases each). Germline CDR1 reads SGHTA; CDR2 reads FQGNSA. The CDR3 extends over 13 amino acids. V was trimmed by 4 bases and J by 1 base, leaving 8 bases between them. For the CDR3, the DNA is TGTGCCAGCAGCTGGGGACGGTCCTACGAGCAGTACTTC. It is translated as CASSWGRSYEQYF.

This chain uses TRBV4-2 with TRBJ1-2; D call uncertain. In germline, CDR1 is LGHNA, CDR2 YNFKEQ. V lost 0 bases, J lost 5 bases, and 10 bases lay in between. The CDR3 length is 14 residues. Here the CDR3 reads CASSQERERYGYTF. The CDR3 DNA follows: TGTGCCAGCAGCCAAGAAAGAGAGCGGTATGGCTACACCTTC.

This clone came up a few times. The chain has TRBV9 and TRBJ1-1; 10 bases align to TRBD1. The trim removed 6 bases at V and 0 bases at J, leaving 17 bases unmatched. CDR1 SGDLS and CDR2 YYNGEE come from the germline V gene. This CDR3 is 19 amino acids long. The CDR3 coding sequence is TGTGCCAGCAACACTCCTAAGGGGACAGGGGAGGGGATGAACACTGAAGCTTTCTTT. It translates to CASNTPKGTGEGMNTEAFF.

This chain connects TRBV28 to TRBJ2-7; D is undetermined. This CDR3 region has 11 residues. Germline V gene data show CDR1 as MDHEN and CDR2 as SYDVKM. The ends were cut back, 7 bases at V and 2 bases at J, with 6 bases in the middle. CDR3: CASTDAYEQYF. For the CDR3, the DNA is TGTGCCAGCACAGACGCCTACGAGCAGTACTTC.

CDR3 nucleotides: TGCGCCAGCAGCCAAGGGGGGGGAGGACTAGACTCTGGAAACACCATATATTTT. Amino acids: CASSQGGGGLDSGNTIYF. The J gene is TRBJ1-3, the V gene TRBV4-1, with D possibly being TRBD1 (5 bases). From germline, CDR1 is MGHRA and CDR2 YSYEKL. The CDR3 consists of 18 residues. V lost 1 base to trimming and J lost 0 bases, with 16 bases between them.

This chain joins TRBV5-6 and TRBJ1-2, with 7 positions matching TRBD1. The CDR3 is 15 residues long. J lost 0 bases, V lost 4 bases, and 6 bases had no gene match. From germline, CDR1 is SGHDT and CDR2 YYEEEE. CDR3 sequence: CASSPTGEPNYGYTF. For the CDR3, the DNA is TGTGCCAGCAGCCCCACAGGGGAACCTAACTATGGCTACACCTTC.

The chain combines TRBV28 with TRBJ1-2; D is ambiguous. Germline CDR1 is MDHEN and CDR2 is SYDVKM. The V end lost 6 bases, the J end lost 2 bases, and 10 bases lay between the germline ends. The CDR3 spans 13 residues. This CDR3 reads CASRIGANYGYTF. For the CDR3, the DNA is TGTGCCAGCAGAATCGGAGCGAACTATGGCTACACCTTC.

This clone was counted a single time. The rearrangement joins TRBV28 to TRBJ2-1; D is unclear. Germline V lookup: CDR1 MDHEN, CDR2 SYDVKM. Deletions cut 3 bases from V and 8 bases from J, with 8 bases between. This CDR3 has 12 amino acids. Here the CDR3 DNA reads TGTGCCAGCAGTTTCTATAGATATGAGCAGTTCTTC. This translates into CASSFYRYEQFF.

This chain links TRBV6-5 with TRBJ1-2; D ambiguous. Trimming took off 3 bases at V and 8 bases at J, with 4 bases between the two ends. Per the germline V gene, CDR1 is MNHEY and CDR2 is SVGAGI. The CDR3 extends over 10 amino acids. In nucleotides, the CDR3 is TGTGCCAGCAGTTATAGAGGCTACACCTTC. Its protein product is CASSYRGYTF.

V gene TRBV5-1 combines with J gene TRBJ1-4; 7 positions agree with TRBD1. The CDR3 runs 17 residues. Trimming at V came to 2 bases and at J to 3 bases, leaving 10 bases not matched to a gene. The germline V gene has CDR1 SGHRS and CDR2 YFSETQ. The CDR3 DNA reads TGCGCCAGCAGCTTCATGGCTTCCGGGACAGCTAATGAAAAACTGTTTTTT. Translated: CASSFMASGTANEKLFF.

This clone was observed a few times. This chain connects TRBV4-1 to TRBJ2-2; TRBD2 might be the D (5 bases). V dropped 1 base and J dropped 1 base, with 10 bases sitting between them. Germline lookup yields CDR1 MGHRA and CDR2 YSYEKL. The CDR3 has 16 amino acids. In DNA, the CDR3 is TGCGCCAGCAGCCAAGGAGGGCATATGAACACCGGGGAGCTGTTTTTT. This translates into CASSQGGHMNTGELFF.

The V gene is TRBV9, the J gene TRBJ2-3; the D gene is possibly TRBD1 (7 bases). The CDR3 extends over 15 amino acids. Germline V gene lookup returns CDR1 SGDLS and CDR2 YYNGEE. V was trimmed by 6 bases and J by 3 bases, leaving 17 bases between them. CDR3 DNA sequence: TGTGCCAGCACCAGCATGACAGGGAGGACAGATACGCAGTATTTT. Its translation is CASTSMTGRTDTQYF.

This clone came up once. The V gene is TRBV27, the J gene TRBJ1-5; D perhaps matches TRBD1 (5 bases). The CDR3 has 16 amino acids. Deletions cut 8 bases from V and 4 bases from J, with 21 bases between. Germline V gene lookup returns CDR1 MNHEY and CDR2 SMNVEV (reference sequence). CDR3 nucleotides: TGTGCCAGCGGCCTGGGGCCCCCGGTTGGAAATCAGCCCCAGCATTTT. It codes for CASGLGPPVGNQPQHF.

Here the CDR3 reads CASSRGQGANGYTF. The CDR3 DNA follows: TGTGCCAGCAGCCGGGGACAGGGGGCGAATGGCTACACCTTC. The chain joins TRBV11-2 to TRBJ1-2, with 12 positions matching TRBD1. This CDR3 has 14 residues. With V trimmed by 5 bases and J by 6 bases, 4 bases remained unmatched. Germline lookup yields CDR1 SGHAT and CDR2 FQNNGV.

The chain links TRBV7-2 to TRBJ2-2, with D uncertain. This CDR3 has 16 residues. V lost 3 bases and J lost 3, with 14 bases in between. CDR1 and CDR2 (germline): SGHTA, FQGNSA. The CDR3 DNA reads as TGTGCCAGCAGCTTTACAGCCCTTCGGGACACCGGGGAGCTGTTTTTT. This encodes CASSFTALRDTGELFF.